The source of this TCR beta chain is a study of long-term antiretroviral therapy in people with HIV. Study-level findings and limits: Clonal expansions arising prior to ART prevailed in the repertoire at every time point.

For this clone: Its target is not known.

The CDR3 spans 16 residues. Trimming at V came to 5 bases and at J to 4 bases, leaving 7 bases not matched to a gene. Per the germline V gene, CDR1 is KGHSH and CDR2 is LQKENI. It was version v3.0 of the immunoSEQ assay that was run at survey level. Method: immunoSEQ multiplex PCR; TCRdb's copy keeps in-frame clones and lacks some. The data contain some 23,000 clones, roughly 80% of them seen just once; the ten biggest clones take up approximately 11%. The chain carries TRBV18 and TRBJ2-5; 13 bases align to TRBD2. This receptor was taken from a woman aged 40 to 50 with HIV. The starting material was unsorted PBMCs, obtained 1.1 years before starting antiretroviral therapy. The DNA for the CDR3 is TGTGCCAGCTCAGCATGGACTAGCGGGAGAAGAGAGACCCAGTACTTC. Translated, it gives CASSAWTSGRRETQYF.